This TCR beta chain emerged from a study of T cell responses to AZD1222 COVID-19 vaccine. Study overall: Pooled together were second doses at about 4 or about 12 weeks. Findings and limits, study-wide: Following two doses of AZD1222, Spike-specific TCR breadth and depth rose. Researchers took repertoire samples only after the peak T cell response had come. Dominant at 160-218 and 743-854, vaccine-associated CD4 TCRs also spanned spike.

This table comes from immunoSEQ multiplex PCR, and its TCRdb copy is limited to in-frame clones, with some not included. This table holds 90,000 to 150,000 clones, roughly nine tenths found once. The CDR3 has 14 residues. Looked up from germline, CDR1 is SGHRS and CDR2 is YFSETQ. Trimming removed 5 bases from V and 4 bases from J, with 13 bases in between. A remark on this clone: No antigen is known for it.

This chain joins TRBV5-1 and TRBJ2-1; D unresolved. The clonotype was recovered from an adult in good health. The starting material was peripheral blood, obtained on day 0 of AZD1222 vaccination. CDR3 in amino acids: CASRVGTDYNEQFF. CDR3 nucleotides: TGCGCCAGCAGGGTCGGAACCGATTACAATGAGCAGTTCTTC.